Described below is a single T cell receptor beta chain sequence and its context. The antigen remains undetermined. Subsequent to a culture period of about ten days, CD4+ T cells were isolated. The data belong to a study of vaccination effects on CD4 cells after COVID-19. Looking at the study overall: As their vaccination, participants received two doses of either BNT162b2 or mRNA-1273. General observations from the study: Long after vaccination, the clones induced by infection and by vaccine shrank markedly in size.

The CDR3 is made up of 13 amino acids. Trimming cost V 4 bases and J 7 bases, with 13 bases left between them. Germline V CDR1 and CDR2: MDHEN, SYDVKM. Profiling relied on immunoSEQ multiplex PCR, and the TCRdb table lists in-frame clones only, not all of them. The sample includes some 39,000 clones, roughly 82% seen only once; the top ten take just under 3%. Sequencing was performed on CD4+ T cells from PBMCs cultured without peptide, taken before COVID-19 vaccination. The chain joins TRBV28 to TRBJ1-2, with D maybe TRBD1 (6 bases). The sequence came from a human donor who received a COVID-19 vaccine. This chain's CDR3 is CASSSRTDRGYTF. CDR3 bases: TGTGCCAGCAGTTCCAGGACAGACCGTGGCTACACCTTC.